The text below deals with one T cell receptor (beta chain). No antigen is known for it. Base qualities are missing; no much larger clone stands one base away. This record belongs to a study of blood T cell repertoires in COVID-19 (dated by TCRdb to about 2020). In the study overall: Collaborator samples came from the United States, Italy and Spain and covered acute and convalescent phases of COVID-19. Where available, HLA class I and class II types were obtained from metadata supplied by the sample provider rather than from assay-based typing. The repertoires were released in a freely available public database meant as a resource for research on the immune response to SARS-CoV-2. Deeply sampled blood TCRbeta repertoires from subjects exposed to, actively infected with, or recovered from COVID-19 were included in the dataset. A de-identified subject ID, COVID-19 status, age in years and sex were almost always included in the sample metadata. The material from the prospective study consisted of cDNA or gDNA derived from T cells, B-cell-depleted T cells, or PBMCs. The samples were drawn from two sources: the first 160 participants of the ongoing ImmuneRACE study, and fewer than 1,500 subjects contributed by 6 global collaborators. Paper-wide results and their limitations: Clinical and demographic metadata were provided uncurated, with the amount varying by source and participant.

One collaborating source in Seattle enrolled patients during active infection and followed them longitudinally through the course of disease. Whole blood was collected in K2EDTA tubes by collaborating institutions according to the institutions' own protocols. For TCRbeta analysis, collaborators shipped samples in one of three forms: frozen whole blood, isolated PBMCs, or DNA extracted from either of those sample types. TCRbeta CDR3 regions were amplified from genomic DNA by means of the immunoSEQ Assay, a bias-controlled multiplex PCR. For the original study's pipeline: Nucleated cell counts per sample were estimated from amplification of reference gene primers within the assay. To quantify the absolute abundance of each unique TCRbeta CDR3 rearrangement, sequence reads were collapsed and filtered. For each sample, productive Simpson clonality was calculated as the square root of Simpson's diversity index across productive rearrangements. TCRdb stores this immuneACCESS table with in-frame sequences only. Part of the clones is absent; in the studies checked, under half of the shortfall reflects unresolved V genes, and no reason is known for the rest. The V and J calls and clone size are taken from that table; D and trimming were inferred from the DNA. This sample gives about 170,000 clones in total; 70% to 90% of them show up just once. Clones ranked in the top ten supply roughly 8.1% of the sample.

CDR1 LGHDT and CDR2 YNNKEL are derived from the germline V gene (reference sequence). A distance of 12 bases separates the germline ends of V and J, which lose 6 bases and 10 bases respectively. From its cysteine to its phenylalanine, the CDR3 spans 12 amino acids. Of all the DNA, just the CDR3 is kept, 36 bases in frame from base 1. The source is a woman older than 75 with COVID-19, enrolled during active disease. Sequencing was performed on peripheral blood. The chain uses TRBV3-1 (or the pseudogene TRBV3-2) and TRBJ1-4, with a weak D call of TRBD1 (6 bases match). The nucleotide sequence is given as TGTGCCAGCAGAGAACAGGGTGGAAAACTGTTTTTT. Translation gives CASREQGGKLFF.